Sequencing of this T cell receptor beta chain was carried out in a study of CD8 T cells in ankylosing spondylitis. This clonotype has ten or more counts. This CDR3 is 16 amino acids long. After removal of 1 base from V and 6 bases from J, the junction contained 9 bases not matched to a gene. The germline gives CDR1 DFQATT, CDR2 SNEGSKA (reference sequence). TCRdb used MiXCR to reprocess the 5' RACE reads, holding one entry per CDR3 protein. The sample holds around 210,000 distinct CDR3 sequences; over 7% are singletons and the top ten take more than 4.5%. The specimen sequenced was blood, either unsorted or a sorted T cell fraction (not recorded which). The TCR was taken from a female donor with ankylosing spondylitis or in good health (not recorded which). The chain carries TRBV20-1 and TRBJ2-3; 11 bases map to TRBD2. The DNA for the CDR3 is TGCAGTGCTAGAGTGATTGTACTAGCGGGAGCCGATACGCAGTATTTT. Amino acids: CSARVIVLAGADTQYF.